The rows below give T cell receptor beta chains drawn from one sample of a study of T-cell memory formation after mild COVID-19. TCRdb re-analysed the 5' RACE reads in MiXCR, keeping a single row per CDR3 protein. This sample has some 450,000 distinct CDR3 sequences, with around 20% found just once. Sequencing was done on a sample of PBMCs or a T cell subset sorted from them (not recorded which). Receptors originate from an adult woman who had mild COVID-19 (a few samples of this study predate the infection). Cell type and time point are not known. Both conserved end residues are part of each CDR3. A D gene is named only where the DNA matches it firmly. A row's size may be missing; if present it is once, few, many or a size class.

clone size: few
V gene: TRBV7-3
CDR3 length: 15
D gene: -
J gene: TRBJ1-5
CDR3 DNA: TGTGCCAGCAGCTTCTCAACAGGGCTTAATCAGCCCCAGCATTTT
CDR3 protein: CASSFSTGLNQPQHF

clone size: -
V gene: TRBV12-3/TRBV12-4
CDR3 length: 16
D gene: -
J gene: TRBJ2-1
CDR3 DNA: TGTGCCAGCAGTCGCCGTCGGCTAGATCTTAACAATGAGCAGTTCTTC
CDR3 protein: CASSRRRLDLNNEQFF

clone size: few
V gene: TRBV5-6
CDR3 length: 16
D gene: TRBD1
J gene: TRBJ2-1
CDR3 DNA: TGTGCCAGCAGCCTTATACCGGGACAGGGGGCTAATGAGCAGTTCTTC
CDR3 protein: CASSLIPGQGANEQFF

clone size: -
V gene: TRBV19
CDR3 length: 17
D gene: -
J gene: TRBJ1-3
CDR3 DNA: TGTGCCAGTAGTATTCCCGGGGACTCCAACTCTGGAAACACCATATATTTT
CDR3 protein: CASSIPGDSNSGNTIYF

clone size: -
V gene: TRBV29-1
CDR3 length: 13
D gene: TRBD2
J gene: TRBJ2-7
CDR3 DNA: TGCAGCGTTGTGCGTCTAGCGGGAGGCGAGCAGTACTTC
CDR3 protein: CSVVRLAGGEQYF

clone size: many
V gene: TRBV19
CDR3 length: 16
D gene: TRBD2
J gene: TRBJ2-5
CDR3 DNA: TGTGCCAGTAGTACCGGGACTAGCGGGGGCCAAGAGACCCAGTACTTC
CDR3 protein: CASSTGTSGGQETQYF

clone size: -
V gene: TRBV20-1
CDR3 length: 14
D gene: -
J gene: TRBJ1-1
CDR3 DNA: TGCAGTGCTAGAGAGTGGGGGGCGAACACTGAAGCTTTCTTT
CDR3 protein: CSAREWGANTEAFF

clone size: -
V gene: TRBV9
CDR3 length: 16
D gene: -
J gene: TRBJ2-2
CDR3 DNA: TGTGCCAGCAGCGTAGTTCCTAGAGAGAACACCGGGGAGCTGTTTTTT
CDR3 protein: CASSVVPRENTGELFF

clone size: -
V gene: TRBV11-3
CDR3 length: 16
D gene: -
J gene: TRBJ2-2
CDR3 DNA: TGTGCCAGCAGCTTAGGAGGAGGCGGGAACACCGGGGAGCTGTTTTTT
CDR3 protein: CASSLGGGGNTGELFF

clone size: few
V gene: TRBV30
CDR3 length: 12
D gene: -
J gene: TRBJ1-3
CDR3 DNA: TGTGCCTGGAGTGCCCTCACGGACACCATATATTTT
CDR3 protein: CAWSALTDTIYF

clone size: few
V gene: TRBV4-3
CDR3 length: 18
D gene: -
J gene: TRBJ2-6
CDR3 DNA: TGCGCCAGCAGCCAAGATTTGGGACGGACCTCTGGGGCCAACGTCCTGACTTTC
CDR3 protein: CASSQDLGRTSGANVLTF

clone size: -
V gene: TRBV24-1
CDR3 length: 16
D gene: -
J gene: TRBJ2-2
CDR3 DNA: TGTGCCACCAGTGACCCTACGAGAGGGAACACCGGGGAGCTGTTTTTT
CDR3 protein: CATSDPTRGNTGELFF

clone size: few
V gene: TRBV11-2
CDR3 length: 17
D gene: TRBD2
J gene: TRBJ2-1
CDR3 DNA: TGTGCCAGCAGCTTCTCACTAGCGGGGGGGCGTTACAATGAGCAGTTCTTC
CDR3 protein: CASSFSLAGGRYNEQFF

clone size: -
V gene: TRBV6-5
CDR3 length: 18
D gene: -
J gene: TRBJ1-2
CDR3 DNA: TGTGCCAGCAGTTACTCGTTGGCAGGCGAGCTGAGGGATGATGGCTACACCTTC
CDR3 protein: CASSYSLAGELRDDGYTF

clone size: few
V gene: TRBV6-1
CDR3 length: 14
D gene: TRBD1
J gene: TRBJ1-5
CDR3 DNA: TGTGCCAGCAGGGATAGACAGGGCGGTCAGCCCCAGCATTTT
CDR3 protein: CASRDRQGGQPQHF

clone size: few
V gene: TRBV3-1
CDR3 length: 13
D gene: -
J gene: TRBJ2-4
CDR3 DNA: TGTGCCAGCAGCCAAGACAGGGGCGGCATTCAGTACTTC
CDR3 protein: CASSQDRGGIQYF

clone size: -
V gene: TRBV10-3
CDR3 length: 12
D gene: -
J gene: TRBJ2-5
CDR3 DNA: TGTGCCATCAGTGGACAGCAAGAGACCCAGTACTTC
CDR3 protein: CAISGQQETQYF

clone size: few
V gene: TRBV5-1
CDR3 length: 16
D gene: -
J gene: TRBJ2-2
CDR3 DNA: TGCGCCAGCAGCTTGGGGGGGCCTAAGAACACCGGGGAGCTGTTTTTT
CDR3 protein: CASSLGGPKNTGELFF

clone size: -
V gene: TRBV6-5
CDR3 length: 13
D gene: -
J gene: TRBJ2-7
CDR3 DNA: TGTGCCAGCAGTTACGGGGACTCCTACGAGCAGTACTTC
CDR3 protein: CASSYGDSYEQYF

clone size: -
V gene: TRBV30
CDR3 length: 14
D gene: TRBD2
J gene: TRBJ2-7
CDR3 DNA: TGTGCCTGGACAATCGCAATAGCGGGTTTCGAGCAGTACTTC
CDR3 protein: CAWTIAIAGFEQYF

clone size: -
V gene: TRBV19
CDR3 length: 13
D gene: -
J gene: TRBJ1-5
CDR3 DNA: TGTGCCAGTAGTATAGCAGGGAATCAGCCCCAGCATTTT
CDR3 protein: CASSIAGNQPQHF

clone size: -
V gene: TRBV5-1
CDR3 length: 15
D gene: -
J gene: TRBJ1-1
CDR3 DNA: TGCGCCAGCAGCTTGGTAGGGGGGGCGGCCACTGAAGCTTTCTTT
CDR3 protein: CASSLVGGAATEAFF